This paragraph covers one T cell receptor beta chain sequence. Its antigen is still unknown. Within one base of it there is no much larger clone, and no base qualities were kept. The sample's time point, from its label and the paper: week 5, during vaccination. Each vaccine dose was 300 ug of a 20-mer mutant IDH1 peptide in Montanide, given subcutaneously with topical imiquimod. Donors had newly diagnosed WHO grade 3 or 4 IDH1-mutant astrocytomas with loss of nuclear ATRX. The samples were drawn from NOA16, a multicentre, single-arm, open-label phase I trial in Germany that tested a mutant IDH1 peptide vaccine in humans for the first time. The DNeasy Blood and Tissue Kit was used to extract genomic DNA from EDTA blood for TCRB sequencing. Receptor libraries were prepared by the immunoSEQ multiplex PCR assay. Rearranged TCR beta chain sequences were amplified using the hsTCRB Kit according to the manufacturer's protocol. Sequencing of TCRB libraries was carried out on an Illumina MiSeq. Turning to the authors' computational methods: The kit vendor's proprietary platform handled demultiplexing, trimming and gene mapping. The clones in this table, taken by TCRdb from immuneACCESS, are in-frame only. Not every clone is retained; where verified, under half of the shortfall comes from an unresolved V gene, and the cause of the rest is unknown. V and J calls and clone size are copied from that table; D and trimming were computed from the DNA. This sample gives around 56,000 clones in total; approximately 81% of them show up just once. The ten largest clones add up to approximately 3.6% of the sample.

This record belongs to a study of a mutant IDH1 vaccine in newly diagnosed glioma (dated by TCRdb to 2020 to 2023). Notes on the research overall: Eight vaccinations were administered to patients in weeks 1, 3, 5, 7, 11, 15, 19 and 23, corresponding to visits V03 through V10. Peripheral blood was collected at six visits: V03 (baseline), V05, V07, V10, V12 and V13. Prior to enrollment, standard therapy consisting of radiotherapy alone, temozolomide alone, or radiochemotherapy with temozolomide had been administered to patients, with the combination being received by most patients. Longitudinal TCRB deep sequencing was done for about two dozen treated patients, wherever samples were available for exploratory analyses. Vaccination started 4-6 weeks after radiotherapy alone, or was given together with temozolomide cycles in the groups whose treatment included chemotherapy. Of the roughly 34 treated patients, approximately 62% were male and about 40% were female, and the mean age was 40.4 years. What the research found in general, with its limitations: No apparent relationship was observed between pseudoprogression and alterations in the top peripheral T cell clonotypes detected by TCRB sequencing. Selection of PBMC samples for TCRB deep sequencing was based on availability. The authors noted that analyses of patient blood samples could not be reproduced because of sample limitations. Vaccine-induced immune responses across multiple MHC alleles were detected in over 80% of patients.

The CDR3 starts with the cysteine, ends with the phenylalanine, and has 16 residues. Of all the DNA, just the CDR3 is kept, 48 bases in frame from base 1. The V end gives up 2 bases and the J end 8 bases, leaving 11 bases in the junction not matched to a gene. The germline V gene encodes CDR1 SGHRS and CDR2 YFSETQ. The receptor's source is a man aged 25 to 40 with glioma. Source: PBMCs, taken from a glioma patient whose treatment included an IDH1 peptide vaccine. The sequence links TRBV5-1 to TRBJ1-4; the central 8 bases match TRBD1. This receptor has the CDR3 CASSFTGTGGGEKLFF. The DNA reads TGCGCCAGCAGCTTCACGGGGACAGGCGGAGGGGAAAAACTGTTTTTT.